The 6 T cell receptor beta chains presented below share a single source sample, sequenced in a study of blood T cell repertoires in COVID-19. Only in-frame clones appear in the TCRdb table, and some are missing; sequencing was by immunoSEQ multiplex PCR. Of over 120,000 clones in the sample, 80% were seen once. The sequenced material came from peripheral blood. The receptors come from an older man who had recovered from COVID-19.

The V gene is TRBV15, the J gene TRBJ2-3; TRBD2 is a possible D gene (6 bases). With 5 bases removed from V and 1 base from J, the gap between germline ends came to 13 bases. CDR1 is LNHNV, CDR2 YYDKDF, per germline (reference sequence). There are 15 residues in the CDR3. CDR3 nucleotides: TGTGCCACCAGCGGTAGGAGGGGAGGCACAGATACGCAGTATTTT. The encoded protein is CATSGRRGGTDTQYF. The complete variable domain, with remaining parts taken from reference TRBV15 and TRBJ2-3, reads DAMVIQNPRYQVTQFGKPVTLSCSQTLNHNVMYWYQQKSSQAPKLLFHYYDKDFNNEADTPDNFQSRRPNTSFCFLDIRSPGLGDTAMYLCATSGRRGGTDTQYFGPGTRLTVL.

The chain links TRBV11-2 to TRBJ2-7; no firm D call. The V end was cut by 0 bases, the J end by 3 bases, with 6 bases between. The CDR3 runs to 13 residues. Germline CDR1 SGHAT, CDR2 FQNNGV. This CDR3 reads CASSLEAGYEQYF. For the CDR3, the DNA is TGTGCCAGCAGCTTAGAGGCTGGCTACGAGCAGTACTTC.

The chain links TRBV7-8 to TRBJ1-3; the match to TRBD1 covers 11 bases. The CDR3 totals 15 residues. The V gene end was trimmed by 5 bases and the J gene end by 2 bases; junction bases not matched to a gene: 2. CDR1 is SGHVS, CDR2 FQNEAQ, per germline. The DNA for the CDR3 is TGTGCCAGCAGCGTGGGACAGGGGGCTGGAAACACCATATATTTT. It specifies CASSVGQGAGNTIYF.

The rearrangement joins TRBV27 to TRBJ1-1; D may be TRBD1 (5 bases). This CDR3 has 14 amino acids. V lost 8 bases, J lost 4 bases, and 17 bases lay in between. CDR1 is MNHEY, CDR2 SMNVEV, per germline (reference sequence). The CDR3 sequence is CASRAQGFGTEAFF. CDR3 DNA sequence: TGTGCCAGCCGGGCGCAGGGTTTCGGCACTGAAGCTTTCTTT.

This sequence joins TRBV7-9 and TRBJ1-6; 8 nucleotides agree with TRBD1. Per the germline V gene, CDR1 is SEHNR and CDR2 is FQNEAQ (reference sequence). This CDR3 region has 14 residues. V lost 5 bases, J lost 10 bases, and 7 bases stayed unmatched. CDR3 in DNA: TGTGCCAGCAGCACCGGGACAGGCGGCTCACCCCTCCACTTT. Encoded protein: CASSTGTGGSPLHF.

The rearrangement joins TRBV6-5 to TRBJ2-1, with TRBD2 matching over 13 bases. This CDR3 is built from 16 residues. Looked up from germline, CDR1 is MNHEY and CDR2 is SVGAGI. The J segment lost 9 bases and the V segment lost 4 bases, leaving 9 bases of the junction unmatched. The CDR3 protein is CASSSSTSGRSGEQFF. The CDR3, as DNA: TGTGCCAGCAGTTCATCGACTAGCGGGAGGTCAGGTGAGCAGTTCTTC.